Shown below are 20 T cell receptor beta chains from a single sample sequenced in a study of cytomegalovirus exposure and HLA in healthy donors. It was with 60 Vbeta and 13 Jbeta primers that the PCR ran. Measured with immunoSEQ multiplex PCR; TCRdb has only the in-frame clones, and not every one. Altogether about 110,000 clones are present, 60% to 75% being singletons, with the ten largest covering roughly 10%. Source material: PBMCs. The receptors were sampled from a man aged 35-49 years in good health and CMV-seropositive.

The chain combines TRBV7-3 with TRBJ2-1; D remains ambiguous. Trimming pared 4 bases from V and 5 bases from J, leaving 9 bases between. The CDR3 is 13 amino acids. Germline V gene data show CDR1 as SGHTA and CDR2 as FQGTGA. The CDR3 nucleotides read TGTGCCAGCAGCTCAGCGACGGACAATGAGCAGTTCTTC. It translates to CASSSATDNEQFF.

This chain uses TRBV11-2 with TRBJ1-2; D call uncertain. The CDR3 runs 12 residues. Trimming left V 5 bases short and J 6 bases short, with 10 bases between. Germline values: CDR1 SGHAT, CDR2 FQNNGV. The CDR3 sequence: CASSLTWDGYTF. CDR3 bases: TGTGCCAGCAGCCTGACTTGGGATGGCTACACCTTC.

The chain couples TRBV19 to TRBJ2-3; D is unresolved. Between the trimmed V and J ends, which lost 3 bases and 2 bases, there was a span of 12 bases. The CDR3 is 15 amino acids. Per germline, CDR1 LNHDA and CDR2 SQIVND (reference sequence). As DNA, the CDR3 is TGTGCCAGTAGTATCCTTGGGCAGAACACAGATACGCAGTATTTT. Translated, it gives CASSILGQNTDTQYF.

The chain combines TRBV6-6 with TRBJ2-2; tentatively, D is TRBD1 (5 bases). Germline CDR1 is MNHNY and CDR2 is SVGAGI (reference sequence). This CDR3 has 15 residues. The V and J ends lost 7 bases and 7 bases respectively, with 19 bases between them. This CDR3 reads CASIEQADGSGELFF. CDR3 DNA: TGTGCCAGCATTGAACAGGCAGACGGCAGCGGGGAGCTGTTTTTT.

Written as DNA, the CDR3 is TGTGCCAGCTCCCAAGGGACAGCCTACGAGCAGTACGTC. It encodes CASSQGTAYEQYV. The V gene is TRBV18, the J gene TRBJ2-7; 7 bases are shared with TRBD1. CDR1 is KGHSH, CDR2 LQKENI, per germline. Unmatched junction bases numbered 4, after V lost 6 bases and J lost 2 bases. This CDR3 contains 13 residues.

The chain is built from TRBV28 and TRBJ2-4, with D perhaps matching TRBD1 (5 bases). Trimming shortened V by 2 bases and J by 12 bases, and 11 bases separated the two germline ends. Germline CDR1 and CDR2: MDHEN and SYDVKM. The CDR3 is made up of 12 amino acids. The CDR3 sequence: CASSLGALRQYF. The CDR3 DNA sequence: TGTGCCAGCAGTTTAGGGGCCCTCCGTCAGTACTTC.

This clone was detected only a few times. This chain joins TRBV30 and TRBJ2-3; 7 nucleotides line up with TRBD2. The V and J ends lost 2 bases and 10 bases, in that order; junction bases with no gene match: 9. Germline V CDR1 and CDR2: GTSNPN, SVGIG (reference sequence). The CDR3 spans 13 residues. The CDR3 coding sequence is TGTGCCTGGAGTTCACCTGGACTAGGGGCGCAGTATTTT. Translation gives CAWSSPGLGAQYF.

This chain connects TRBV11-2 to TRBJ1-2; TRBD1 aligns across 7 bases. Trimming took 4 bases from V and 4 from J; bases not matched to a gene: 3. Germline V gene lookup returns CDR1 SGHAT and CDR2 FQNNGV. CDR3 size: 13 residues. In DNA form, the CDR3 reads TGTGCCAGCAGCTCCGGGACAGTCTATGGCTACACCTTC. Its translation is CASSSGTVYGYTF.

The chain combines TRBV28 with TRBJ1-4; D may be TRBD1 (6 bases). V was clipped by 3 bases and J by 7 bases, with 12 bases between them. From germline, CDR1 is MDHEN and CDR2 SYDVKM. This CDR3 contains 14 residues. The CDR3, as DNA: TGTGCCAGCAGTTTGAGACAGGACGGTGAAAAACTGTTTTTT. Protein sequence: CASSLRQDGEKLFF.

This sequence joins TRBV6-5 and TRBJ1-5; maybe TRBD1 (5 bases). V lost 5 bases and J lost 5, with 10 bases in between. Looked up from germline, CDR1 is MNHEY and CDR2 is SVGAGI. The CDR3 spans 13 residues. The CDR3 loop reads CASSGSGYQPQHF. The CDR3 DNA reads TGTGCCAGCAGTGGATCAGGGTATCAGCCCCAGCATTTT.

The V and J genes are TRBV7-3 and TRBJ1-1; weak D call: TRBD1 (5 bases). Trimming left V 2 bases short and J 3 bases short, with 7 bases between. Germline V lookup: CDR1 SGHTA, CDR2 FQGTGA. The CDR3 is 13 residues long. As DNA, the CDR3 is TGTGCCAGCAGCTTATCGGGGGACACTGAAGCTTTCTTT. Its protein product is CASSLSGDTEAFF.

CDR3 in amino acids: CASSVGASNQPQHF. The CDR3 DNA reads as TGCGCCAGCAGTGTTGGGGCCAGCAATCAGCCCCAGCATTTT. V usage is TRBV10-2 and J usage is TRBJ1-5; a possible D gene is TRBD1 (5 bases). CDR1 and CDR2 (germline): WSHSY, SAAADI. The CDR3 consists of 14 residues. Trimming removed 4 bases from V and 1 base from J, with 8 bases in between.

The chain is built from TRBV7-2 and TRBJ1-1; weak D call: TRBD1 (6 bases). Germline lookup yields CDR1 SGHTA and CDR2 FQGNSA. The CDR3 is 14 amino acids. Between the trimmed V and J ends, which lost 6 bases and 3 bases, there was a span of 14 bases. Written as DNA, the CDR3 is TGTGCCAGCAGTCTACAGGGAGGGGACACTGAAGCTTTCTTT. Its translation: CASSLQGGDTEAFF. The full variable domain, completed using reference TRBV7-2 and TRBJ1-1, is GAGVSQSPSNKVTEKGKDVELRCDPISGHTALYWYRQSLGQGLEFLIYFQGNSAPDKSGLPSDRFSAERTGGSVSTLTIQRTQQEDSAVYLCASSLQGGDTEAFFGQGTRLTVV.

This clone was recorded only once. CDR3 region: CASSLTSGRHETQYF. CDR3 DNA: TGTGCCAGCAGCCTGACTAGCGGGAGACACGAGACCCAGTACTTC. This chain connects TRBV6-5 to TRBJ2-5; TRBD2 matches at 12 bases. This CDR3 spans 15 amino acids. The germline V gene has CDR1 MNHEY and CDR2 SVGAGI. V dropped 6 bases and J dropped 5; count of bases not matched to a gene: 7.

The rearrangement joins TRBV6-1 to TRBJ1-2; no clear D. V lost 10 bases to trimming and J lost 1 base, with 10 bases between them. CDR3 length: 12 amino acids. The germline CDR1 and CDR2 sequences are MNHNS and SASEGT. The CDR3 region is CATRTDNYGYTF. CDR3 coding DNA: TGTGCCACGAGGACTGATAACTATGGCTACACCTTC.

This chain connects TRBV4-1 to TRBJ1-3; weak D call: TRBD1 (5 bases). Germline loops: CDR1 MGHRA, CDR2 YSYEKL. CDR3 length: 16 amino acids. V dropped 0 bases and J dropped 4 bases, with 13 bases sitting between them. The chain's CDR3 is CASSQDDAGPGNTIYF. The CDR3 nucleotides are TGCGCCAGCAGCCAAGATGATGCAGGGCCAGGAAACACCATATATTTT.

Only a few counts were recorded for this clone. The chain links TRBV13 to TRBJ2-7; the match to TRBD1 covers 10 bases. This CDR3 spans 15 amino acids. CDR1 is PRHDT, CDR2 FYEKMQ, per germline (reference sequence). Trimming removed 5 bases from V and 4 bases from J; junction bases left unmatched: 8. The CDR3 DNA reads as TGTGCCAGCAGCCTTGCCGGGACAGGGGTGTACGAGCAGTACTTC. Protein sequence: CASSLAGTGVYEQYF.

In this sample, this clone turned up a few times. V usage is TRBV9 and J usage is TRBJ1-1, with D perhaps TRBD1 (5 bases). V was cut by 0 bases and J by 8 bases, with 11 bases left in between. The length of the CDR3 is 13 residues. Germline CDR1 reads SGDLS; CDR2 reads YYNGEE. The CDR3 nucleotides are TGTGCCAGCAGCGTAGAACTTCGGGGGGAAGCTTTCTTT. This translates into CASSVELRGEAFF.

The chain is built from TRBV10-2 and TRBJ2-1; 10 nucleotides match TRBD2. The CDR3 sequence is 16 residues long. Trimming cost V 6 bases and J 2 bases; bases outside gene matches: 7. Germline V gene sequence: CDR1 WSHSY, CDR2 SAAADI. In DNA form, the CDR3 reads TGCGCCAGCAGCGGACTAGCGGATAGTACCTACAATGAGCAGTTCTTC. The encoded protein is CASSGLADSTYNEQFF.

CDR3: CASSLSHSNYGYTF. The CDR3 DNA sequence: TGTGCCAGCAGCTTAAGCCACAGTAACTATGGCTACACCTTC. V usage is TRBV7-2 and J usage is TRBJ1-2; D unresolved. V was pared by 2 bases and J by 1 base, with 8 bases between. Germline values: CDR1 SGHTA, CDR2 FQGNSA. The CDR3 has 14 residues.